Shown below are 26 T cell receptor beta chains from a single sample sequenced in a study of blood T cell repertoires in COVID-19 (dated by TCRdb to 2020 to 2021). The method was the immunoSEQ multiplex PCR assay. This is the immuneACCESS table as TCRdb keeps it, with only in-frame sequences that have V and J called. A part of the clones is gone; compared with another copy, unresolved V genes explain less than half, and the rest is unexplained. The sample profile shows about 210,000 clones; about 85% of them were found once. About 4.9% of the sample belongs to the ten largest clones. Sample: peripheral blood. The source is a woman over 75 with acute or convalescent COVID-19.

The V and J genes are TRBV6-5 and TRBJ1-1, with a tentative D call TRBD1 (5 bases). V shed 5 bases and J shed 6 bases, with 19 bases lying between them. The germline CDR1 and CDR2 sequences are MNHEY and SVGAGI. The CDR3 contains 15 residues. The chain's CDR3 is CASSMPGGLGAEAFF. CDR3 DNA: TGTGCCAGCAGTATGCCGGGGGGTTTAGGCGCTGAAGCTTTCTTT.

The V call is TRBV27, the J call TRBJ2-1; 7 positions agree with TRBD2. The CDR3 runs 16 residues. Trimming cost V 2 bases and J 6 bases; bases outside gene matches: 10. Germline V gene lookup returns CDR1 MNHEY and CDR2 SMNVEV (reference sequence). The CDR3 sequence is CASSLNGGVYFNEQFF. The CDR3 nucleotides are TGTGCCAGCAGTTTAAATGGGGGGGTCTACTTCAATGAGCAGTTCTTC.

The J gene is TRBJ2-3, the V gene TRBV18, with TRBD2 matching over 13 bases. The germline V gene encodes CDR1 KGHSH and CDR2 LQKENI. This CDR3 is 16 amino acids long. J was trimmed by 10 bases and V by 4 bases; bases with no gene match: 11. CDR3 loop: CASSLAGLAGEEAQYF. As DNA, the CDR3 is TGTGCCAGCTCACTCGCAGGACTAGCGGGAGAGGAGGCGCAGTATTTT.

The J gene is TRBJ1-5, the V gene TRBV24-1; D may be TRBD1 (5 bases). Trimming took 10 bases from V and 6 from J, leaving 15 bases between them. This CDR3 region has 13 residues. Germline CDR1 is KGHDR and CDR2 is SFDVKD. Written as DNA, the CDR3 is TGTGCCACTTCAGGAGGGGTTGGTCAGCCCCAGCATTTT. Translating it yields CATSGGVGQPQHF.

A single count supports this clone. CDR3 bases: TGCGCCAGCAGCCAGACGTTCAGGGGGAACACTGAAGCTTTCTTT. Its translation is CASSQTFRGNTEAFF. The gene calls are TRBV4-3 and TRBJ1-1, with a weak D call TRBD1 (6 bases). The ends were cut back, 3 bases at V and 1 base at J, with 12 bases in the middle. The CDR3 length is 15 residues. Germline V CDR1 and CDR2: LGHNA, YSLEER.

The chain employs TRBV11-2 and TRBJ1-1, with a tentative D call TRBD1 (5 bases). The V end lost 4 bases, the J end lost 4 bases, and 13 bases lay between the germline ends. Germline CDR1 SGHAT, CDR2 FQNNGV. This CDR3 has 14 residues. CDR3 residues: CASSSSRRGTEAFF. CDR3 sequence (DNA): TGTGCCAGCAGCTCTTCTCGGAGGGGCACTGAAGCTTTCTTT.

This chain links TRBV10-3 with TRBJ1-2, with unresolved D. Germline CDR1 and CDR2: ENHRY and SYGVKD. Trimming took 6 bases from V and 0 from J, leaving 5 bases between them. The CDR3 length is 12 residues. DNA for the CDR3: TGTGCCATCAGCTACGCTAACTATGGCTACACCTTC. It translates to CAISYANYGYTF.

The V gene is TRBV5-1, the J gene TRBJ2-3; TRBD2 matches 14 bases. The V gene end was trimmed by 4 bases and the J gene end by 4 bases; junction bases not matched to a gene: 2. Germline CDR1 is SGHRS and CDR2 is YFSETQ. This CDR3 region has 15 residues. The DNA of the CDR3 is TGCGCCAGCAGCACGGGACTAGCGGGAGCAGATACGCAGTATTTT. Residues: CASSTGLAGADTQYF.

This clone was seen only once. The V call is TRBV27, the J call TRBJ1-5, with 9 bases lining up with TRBD1. Germline CDR1 is MNHEY and CDR2 is SMNVEV (reference sequence). The CDR3 has 16 residues. With 4 bases clipped from V and 1 base from J, the junction kept 5 bases outside the gene matches. CDR3 region: CASSSGQGVSNQPQHF. The DNA for the CDR3 is TGTGCCAGCAGTTCGGGACAGGGTGTCAGCAATCAGCCCCAGCATTTT.

The chain joins TRBV7-3 to TRBJ2-1, with TRBD2 identical over 13 bases. Per the germline V gene, CDR1 is SGHTA and CDR2 is FQGTGA. V dropped 1 base and J dropped 8; count of bases not matched to a gene: 8. The CDR3 is 17 amino acids. DNA of the CDR3: TGTGCCAGCAGCTTAATCCCCACTAGCGGGAGGGAGCATGAGCAGTTCTTC. This codes for CASSLIPTSGREHEQFF.

The chain links TRBV11-2 to TRBJ2-6; possibly TRBD2 for D (5 bases). Per the germline V gene, CDR1 is SGHAT and CDR2 is FQNNGV. Trimming took off 5 bases at V and 2 bases at J, with 10 bases between the two ends. This CDR3 contains 15 residues. DNA for the CDR3: TGTGCCAGCAGCCCGACGGGAACTGGGGCCAACGTCCTGACTTTC. Protein sequence: CASSPTGTGANVLTF.

This sequence joins TRBV28 and TRBJ1-4; TRBD1 matches at 7 bases. This CDR3 spans 14 amino acids. Trimming at V came to 4 bases and at J to 7 bases, leaving 6 bases not matched to a gene. CDR1 and CDR2 from the germline V gene are MDHEN and SYDVKM. The CDR3 nucleotides read TGTGCCAGCAGTTCCGGGACAGTAGGTGAAAAACTGTTTTTT. It encodes CASSSGTVGEKLFF.

The chain combines TRBV5-1 with TRBJ2-1; no clear D. V lost 0 bases and J lost 7, with 5 bases in between. The CDR3 spans 12 residues. Germline values: CDR1 SGHRS, CDR2 YFSETQ. The CDR3 DNA reads TGCGCCAGCAGCTTGGTCCGGAATGAGCAGTTCTTC. Encoded protein: CASSLVRNEQFF.

This chain links TRBV7-9 with TRBJ2-2; D might be TRBD2 (6 bases). The CDR3 has 19 amino acids. Deletions cut 7 bases from V and 5 bases from J, with 29 bases between. Germline CDR1 and CDR2: SEHNR and FQNEAQ (reference sequence). The CDR3 spells CASTSPYQLAILRTGELFF. The CDR3 DNA sequence: TGTGCCAGCACCTCCCCTTACCAACTAGCCATCCTCCGGACCGGGGAGCTGTTTTTT.

This chain joins TRBV7-9 and TRBJ2-3; D unresolved. The germline gives CDR1 SEHNR, CDR2 FQNEAQ (reference sequence). The CDR3 runs 12 residues. Trimming stripped 1 base from V and 8 bases from J, with 7 bases between. The CDR3 is CASSLVFGTQYF. In nucleotides, the CDR3 is TGTGCCAGCAGCTTAGTTTTCGGTACGCAGTATTTT.

V usage is TRBV5-6 and J usage is TRBJ2-7, with TRBD1 matching over 8 bases. The CDR3 runs to 14 residues. The V segment lost 3 bases and the J segment 6 bases; nucleotides outside the gene matches: 8. Germline V CDR1 and CDR2: SGHDT, YYEEEE. CDR3 region: CASSYVGRGLEQYF. For the CDR3, the DNA is TGTGCCAGCAGCTACGTTGGCAGGGGGCTCGAGCAGTACTTC.

The chain employs TRBV5-1 and TRBJ2-1; D is unresolved. The V end was cut by 4 bases, the J end by 6 bases, with 8 bases between. The CDR3 is 12 residues long. CDR1 and CDR2 from the germline V gene are SGHRS and YFSETQ. The CDR3 spells CASSPEPNEQFF. The DNA of the CDR3 is TGCGCCAGCAGCCCAGAACCCAATGAGCAGTTCTTC.

This clone was recorded a few times. CDR3 sequence (DNA): TGTGCCACGGCGACAGGGACCCCCTACGAGCAGTACTTC. It yields the protein CATATGTPYEQYF. This chain joins TRBV15 and TRBJ2-7; TRBD1 agrees at 7 bases. Germline loops: CDR1 LNHNV, CDR2 YYDKDF (reference sequence). The ends lost 9 bases at V and 2 bases at J; junction bases unmatched: 7. The CDR3 totals 13 residues.

This clone was recorded only once. The genes are TRBV15 and TRBJ1-2; 8 bases are a match to TRBD1. Germline CDR1 and CDR2: LNHNV and YYDKDF (reference sequence). J lost 2 bases, V lost 4 bases, and 6 bases had no gene match. The CDR3 is 15 amino acids. The CDR3 nucleotides are TGTGCCACCAGCAAAAGACGGGACAGGAACTATGGCTACACCTTC. Encoded protein: CATSKRRDRNYGYTF.

The V and J genes are TRBV5-1 and TRBJ2-5; 11 positions agree with TRBD2. The CDR3 has 17 amino acids. Trimming cost V 1 base and J 5 bases; bases outside gene matches: 10. The germline gives CDR1 SGHRS, CDR2 YFSETQ. Here the CDR3 DNA reads TGCGCCAGCAGCTTGCTAGCGGGAGGCCAAAATGCGGAGACCCAGTACTTC. This sequence encodes CASSLLAGGQNAETQYF.

Regarding this clone: The same CDR3 also results from other DNA sequences found in this sample. The chain combines TRBV7-2 with TRBJ1-2, with 8 bases aligning to TRBD1. Germline CDR1 and CDR2: SGHTA and FQGNSA. Trimming took 0 bases from V and 4 from J; bases not matched to a gene: 7. The CDR3 contains 16 residues. CDR3 amino acids: CASSLAAGGGGYGYTF. As DNA, the CDR3 is TGTGCCAGCAGCTTAGCGGCAGGGGGCGGGGGCTATGGCTACACCTTC.

This rearrangement joins TRBV4-1 to TRBJ2-5; TRBD1 agrees at 7 bases. V lost 10 bases, J lost 2 bases, and 4 bases stayed unmatched. The V gene's germline CDR1 is MGHRA and CDR2 YSYEKL. The CDR3 extends over 12 amino acids. The CDR3 loop reads CATQGEQETQYF. In nucleotides, the CDR3 is TGCGCCACTCAGGGGGAACAAGAGACCCAGTACTTC.

The V gene is TRBV7-3, the J gene TRBJ2-7; 12 bases match TRBD2. This CDR3 comprises 14 residues. The ends lost 2 bases at V and 5 bases at J; junction bases unmatched: 1. The germline V gene encodes CDR1 SGHTA and CDR2 FQGTGA. CDR3 bases: TGTGCCAGCAGCTTAGGGACTAGCGGGCACGAGCAGTACTTC. Its translation: CASSLGTSGHEQYF.

V gene TRBV12-2 combines with J gene TRBJ2-3; TRBD2 is the table's D call and was not checked against the DNA. TRBV12-2 corresponds to a pseudogene. This CDR3 is 17 amino acids long. The CDR3, as DNA: TGTGCAAGTCGCTTACGAAACGGACTAGCGGGAGCAGATACGCAGTATTTT. This sequence encodes CASRLRNGLAGADTQYF.

The J gene is TRBJ2-7, the V gene TRBV3-1 (or the pseudogene TRBV3-2); perhaps TRBD2 as D (5 bases). The germline V and J ends were trimmed by 4 bases and 3 bases, with 10 bases remaining between them. CDR1 is LGHDT and CDR2 is YNNKEL in the germline V gene (reference sequence). This CDR3 region has 13 residues. DNA for the CDR3: TGTGCCAGCAGCCCGGGATTGGGCTACGAGCAGTACTTC. Residues: CASSPGLGYEQYF.

The chain recombines TRBV9 with TRBJ2-1; 10 positions agree with TRBD1. The germline gives CDR1 SGDLS, CDR2 YYNGEE. V gave up 2 bases and J gave up 3 bases; unmatched junction bases: 5. The CDR3 is 16 residues long. Written as DNA, the CDR3 is TGTGCCAGCAGCGTTAGGGGGGACAGGGGCTACAATGAGCAGTTCTTC. This sequence encodes CASSVRGDRGYNEQFF. The entire variable domain, with the rest obtained from reference TRBV9 and TRBJ2-1, is as follows: DSGVTQTPKHLITATGQRVTLRCSPRSGDLSVYWYQQSLDQGLQFLIQYYNGEERAKGNILERFSAQQFPDLHSELNLSSLELGDSALYFCASSVRGDRGYNEQFFGPGTRLTVL.